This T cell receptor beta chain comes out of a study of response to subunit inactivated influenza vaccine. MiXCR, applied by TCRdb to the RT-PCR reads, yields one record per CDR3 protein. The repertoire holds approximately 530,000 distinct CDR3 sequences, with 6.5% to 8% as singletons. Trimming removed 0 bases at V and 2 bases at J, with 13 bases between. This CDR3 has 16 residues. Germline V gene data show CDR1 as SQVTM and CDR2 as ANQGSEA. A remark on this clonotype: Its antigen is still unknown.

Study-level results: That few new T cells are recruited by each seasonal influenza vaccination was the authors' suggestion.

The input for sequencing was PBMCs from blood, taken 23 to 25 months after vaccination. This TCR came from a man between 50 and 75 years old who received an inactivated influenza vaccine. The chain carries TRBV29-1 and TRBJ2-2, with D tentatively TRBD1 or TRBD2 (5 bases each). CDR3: CSVEDLIGANTGELFF. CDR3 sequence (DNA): TGCAGCGTTGAAGATCTTATCGGGGCCAACACCGGGGAGCTGTTTTTT.